One and the same sample provided the 19 T cell receptor beta chains below, sequenced in a study of blood T cell repertoires in COVID-19. Libraries were prepared by immunoSEQ multiplex PCR; TCRdb keeps only in-frame clonotypes and omits some of them. Altogether around 700,000 clones are present, 85% to 90% being singletons, with the ten largest covering over 0.2%. What was sequenced was peripheral blood. The receptors here all came from a woman aged 18-29 years with acute or convalescent COVID-19.

This chain uses TRBV5-1 with TRBJ1-4; 7 nucleotides line up with TRBD1. This CDR3 is 16 amino acids long. The J segment lost 5 bases and the V segment lost 0 bases, leaving 7 bases of the junction unmatched. Germline-derived CDR1 and CDR2 are SGHRS and YFSETQ. The CDR3 loop reads CASSLGLGTANEKLFF. CDR3 DNA: TGCGCCAGCAGCTTGGGCTTGGGGACAGCGAATGAAAAACTGTTTTTT.

The rearrangement uses TRBV7-6 and TRBJ1-1; weak D call: TRBD1 (5 bases). Germline V lookup: CDR1 SGHVS, CDR2 FNYEAQ. The CDR3 runs to 14 residues. V lost 3 bases, J lost 4 bases, and 12 bases lay in between. The CDR3, as DNA: TGTGCCAGCAGCTTCCGGGGGGTCGGCACTGAAGCTTTCTTT. This gives the protein CASSFRGVGTEAFF. Supplemented by reference TRBV7-6 and TRBJ1-1, the full variable domain reads GAGVSQSPRYKVTKRGQDVALRCDPISGHVSLYWYRQALGQGPEFLTYFNYEAQQDKSGLPNDRFSAERPEGSISTLTIQRTEQRDSAMYRCASSFRGVGTEAFFGQGTRLTVV.

This chain uses TRBV5-1 with TRBJ1-2; unclear D gene. The CDR3 loop spans 17 amino acids. Germline V gene data show CDR1 as SGHRS and CDR2 as YFSETQ. Trimming cost V 4 bases and J 0 bases, with 19 bases left between them. The CDR3 region has the DNA TGCGCCAGCAGCCCCCGCTCGACTACCACAACTAACTATGGCTACACCTTC. Amino acids: CASSPRSTTTTNYGYTF.

Remarks on this clone: The DNA is omitted, as the CDR3 cannot be located on it reliably, and the CDR3 follows TCRdb's listing. The rearrangement uses TRBV6-5 and TRBJ2-7; the table calls TRBD1, which could not be checked here. The CDR3 spans 15 residues, counting both ends. Germline V gives CDR1 MNHEY, CDR2 SVGAGI. The CDR3 protein is CASYGCDREVLEQYF.

The chain carries TRBV6-6 and TRBJ2-2; D call uncertain. Germline CDR1 reads MNHNY; CDR2 reads SVGAGI (reference sequence). The V end was cut by 6 bases, the J end by 5 bases, with 7 bases between. The CDR3 has 12 residues. The CDR3 DNA reads TGTGCCAGCAGCTCCCTGACCGGGGAGCTGTTTTTT. It yields the protein CASSSLTGELFF.

The genes are TRBV5-5 and TRBJ2-1; TRBD2 agrees at 8 bases. V lost 4 bases to trimming and J lost 1 base; unmatched junction nucleotides: 10. Germline V gene sequence: CDR1 SGHKS, CDR2 YYEKEE (reference sequence). The CDR3 covers 17 residues. The DNA for the CDR3 is TGTGCCAGCAGCCCCTCGAAGGGACTAGGATCCTACAATGAGCAGTTCTTC. Its protein is CASSPSKGLGSYNEQFF.

The gene calls are TRBV7-9 and TRBJ2-7; 8 nucleotides match TRBD2. Germline V gene sequence: CDR1 SEHNR, CDR2 FQNEAQ (reference sequence). V trimming: 5 bases; J trimming: 2 bases; junction bases outside the gene matches: 5. This CDR3 contains 14 residues. CDR3 sequence (DNA): TGTGCCAGCAGCGCGGGACTAGGAGCCTACGAGCAGTACTTC. The encoded protein is CASSAGLGAYEQYF.

This clone was seen a single time. V and J are TRBV9 and TRBJ1-5; 9 bases are a match to TRBD1. The CDR3 spans 14 residues. J lost 7 bases, V lost 3 bases, and 5 bases had no gene match. Germline V gene lookup returns CDR1 SGDLS and CDR2 YYNGEE. The CDR3 DNA is TGTGCCAGCAGCGGCGGGACAGGGAACCAGCCCCAGCATTTT. As protein: CASSGGTGNQPQHF.

This chain uses TRBV4-3 with TRBJ1-2; TRBD1 agrees at 8 bases. This CDR3 spans 16 amino acids. From germline, CDR1 is LGHNA and CDR2 YSLEER. V was clipped by 0 bases and J by 4 bases; unmatched bases: 7. CDR3 in amino acids: CASSQDFNGQGYGYTF. The CDR3 DNA sequence: TGCGCCAGCAGCCAAGATTTTAACGGACAGGGCTATGGCTACACCTTC.

The V call is TRBV24-1, the J call TRBJ1-2, with TRBD1 matching 11 bases. The length of the CDR3 is 15 residues. The germline V gene encodes CDR1 KGHDR and CDR2 SFDVKD. Trimming took 3 bases from V and 4 from J; bases not matched to a gene: 3. The CDR3: CATSDGGTGGYGYTF. CDR3 nucleotides: TGTGCCACCAGTGATGGCGGGACAGGGGGCTATGGCTACACCTTC.

The chain has TRBV4-2 and TRBJ1-1; TRBD1 is a possible D gene (5 bases). The CDR3 length is 16 residues. The V and J ends lost 0 bases and 0 bases respectively, with 11 bases between them. CDR1 is LGHNA, CDR2 YNFKEQ, per germline. This CDR3 reads CASSQEEGIMNTEAFF. CDR3 nucleotide sequence: TGTGCCAGCAGCCAAGAGGAGGGGATAATGAACACTGAAGCTTTCTTT.

This clone occurred once. The chain carries TRBV4-1 and TRBJ1-2, with 8 positions matching TRBD1. With 5 bases clipped from V and 2 bases from J, the junction kept 4 bases outside the gene matches. The germline gives CDR1 MGHRA, CDR2 YSYEKL. The CDR3 consists of 14 residues. CDR3 protein: CASSTGQGNYGYTF. CDR3 coding DNA: TGCGCCAGCAGCACAGGACAGGGAAACTATGGCTACACCTTC.

The genes are TRBV30 and TRBJ1-6, with 11 bases that match TRBD1. Per the germline V gene, CDR1 is GTSNPN and CDR2 is SVGIG (reference sequence). Trimming took 4 bases from V and 10 from J; bases not matched to a gene: 9. CDR3 length: 15 amino acids. The CDR3 bases are TGTGCCTGGAATCCAGGACAGGGGGCAGGGTCACCCCTCCACTTT. Its translation is CAWNPGQGAGSPLHF.

V usage is TRBV3-1 (or the pseudogene TRBV3-2) and J usage is TRBJ1-2, with 12 bases aligning to TRBD1. Germline lookup yields CDR1 LGHDT and CDR2 YNNKEL (reference sequence). The CDR3 is 15 residues long. V lost 5 bases, J lost 8 bases, and 9 bases stayed unmatched. CDR3 DNA sequence: TGTGCCAGCAGCACCTGGGACAGGGGGCCGGGGGGCTACACCTTC. It specifies CASSTWDRGPGGYTF.

The chain joins TRBV20-1 to TRBJ1-2; D is undetermined. Between the trimmed V and J ends, which lost 3 bases and 2 bases, there was a span of 13 bases. From germline, CDR1 is DFQATT and CDR2 SNEGSKA (reference sequence). The CDR3 totals 14 residues. The CDR3 nucleotides are TGCAGTGCTAGTTCCCTCCCCCTAAACTATGGCTACACCTTC. Translating it yields CSASSLPLNYGYTF.

This clone has just a few counts. The chain recombines TRBV6-6 with TRBJ1-1, with 9 bases aligning to TRBD1. CDR1 is MNHNY, CDR2 SVGAGI, per germline (reference sequence). The CDR3 loop spans 14 amino acids. Trimming cost V 5 bases and J 5 bases; bases outside gene matches: 6. The CDR3 region is CASSLRTGVTEAFF. As DNA, the CDR3 is TGTGCCAGCAGTCTAAGGACAGGGGTGACTGAAGCTTTCTTT.

This clone was detected only once. The chain couples TRBV5-1 to TRBJ1-1; maybe TRBD1 (5 bases). CDR3 size: 14 residues. CDR1 is SGHRS and CDR2 is YFSETQ in the germline V gene. V lost 0 bases and J lost 0, with 6 bases in between. CDR3 amino acids: CASSLGGMNTEAFF. Here the CDR3 DNA reads TGCGCCAGCAGCTTGGGGGGCATGAACACTGAAGCTTTCTTT. The full variable domain, with the rest looked up from reference TRBV5-1 and TRBJ1-1, is KAGVTQTPRYLIKTRGQQVTLSCSPISGHRSVSWYQQTPGQGLQFLFEYFSETQRNKGNFPGRFSGRQFSNSRSEMNVSTLELGDSALYLCASSLGGMNTEAFFGQGTRLTVV.

This clone was seen once. The chain is built from TRBV7-9 and TRBJ2-3; a possible D gene is TRBD1 (5 bases). Germline CDR1 SEHNR, CDR2 FQNEAQ (reference sequence). The CDR3 has 15 residues. The V end lost 3 bases, the J end lost 3 bases, and 13 bases lay between the germline ends. CDR3 nucleotide sequence: TGTGCCAGCAGCTTCTCCCAGGGTAGTACAGATACGCAGTATTTT. Its protein product is CASSFSQGSTDTQYF.

V and J are TRBV5-1 and TRBJ1-2, with D possibly TRBD1 on 6 matching bases. The CDR3 has 16 amino acids. Per germline, CDR1 SGHRS and CDR2 YFSETQ. V was cut by 1 base and J by 7 bases, with 20 bases left in between. This CDR3 is CASSLSSQGRFGGYTF. The CDR3 DNA reads TGCGCCAGCAGCTTGAGCTCACAGGGTAGATTTGGTGGCTACACCTTC.